This T cell receptor beta chain was identified during a study of low-dose radiotherapy and immunotherapy resistance in tumors. The wider study: Cohort 2 patients were irradiated with 1 Gy every two weeks, reaching 13 Gy over 26 weeks. Treatment consisted of nivolumab 240 mg every two weeks and ipilimumab 1 mg/kg every six weeks, given intravenously to patients.

Alpha- and beta-chain coverage of first-strand cDNA came from TRAV- and TRBV-specific primers. A constant-region primer paired with the V-primer adapter amplified TCRs over approximately 20 PCR cycles. TCRdb re-called the reads through MiXCR, storing one row per CDR3 protein. Here the sample spans about 9,800 distinct CDR3 sequences, 35% to 50% being singletons. Trimming took 3 bases from V and 7 from J; bases not matched to a gene: 13. Germline CDR1 and CDR2: WSHSY and SAAADI. The CDR3 runs to 17 residues. Advanced solid tumors lacking tumor-infiltrating lymphocytes characterized eligible patients. J is TRBJ2-1 and V is TRBV10-2, with 9 bases fitting TRBD2. The receptor was isolated from a human donor with advanced metastatic prostate, ovarian, gallbladder or colorectal cancer (not recorded which). This table probably holds off-target reads from a library built for another chain. The CDR3 reads CASSDRGAGGPRNEQFF. CDR3 in DNA: TGCGCCAGCAGTGACCGGGGGGCGGGAGGGCCTAGGAATGAGCAGTTCTTC.